Listed below are T cell receptor beta chains from one sample, sequenced in a study of cytomegalovirus exposure and HLA in healthy donors. Assay used: immunoSEQ multiplex PCR; TCRdb lists only in-frame clones, some missing. The table has approximately 140,000 clones, about four fifths seen once. Sample: PBMCs. Receptors originate from a young woman in good health and CMV-seronegative. Both conserved end residues are part of each CDR3. D genes are given only for firm matches. A row's size may be missing; if present it is once, few, many or a size class.

V gene: TRBV9
J gene: TRBJ2-3
clone size: once
D gene: TRBD2
CDR3 DNA: TGTGCCAGCAGCGCTTGGGGCGGGGGGGGAAGCACAGATACGCAGTATTTT
CDR3 protein: CASSAWGGGGSTDTQYF

V gene: TRBV6-5
J gene: TRBJ2-3
clone size: -
D gene: TRBD2
CDR3 DNA: TGTGCCAGCAGTTACTCTGGGGGGGAACTCACAGATACGCAGTATTTT
CDR3 protein: CASSYSGGELTDTQYF

V gene: TRBV7-3
J gene: TRBJ2-1
clone size: -
D gene: -
CDR3 DNA: TGTGCCAGCACCTATGCCTACAATGAGCAGTTCTTC
CDR3 protein: CASTYAYNEQFF

V gene: TRBV5-1
J gene: TRBJ2-1
clone size: -
D gene: -
CDR3 DNA: TGCGCCAGCAGCTTGGTCCCCGCGGGCAGGGGTGAGCAGTTCTTC
CDR3 protein: CASSLVPAGRGEQFF

V gene: TRBV23-1
J gene: TRBJ1-6
clone size: -
D gene: TRBD1
CDR3 DNA: TGCGCCAGCAGTCACCCCACCGGGACAGGGCTACGCTCCTATAATTCACCCCTCCACTTT
CDR3 protein: CASSHPTGTGLRSYNSPLHF

V gene: TRBV18
J gene: TRBJ2-7
clone size: -
D gene: -
CDR3 DNA: TGTGCCAGCTCACTCTACGGGACTTCCGGGAATCGCGAGCAGTACTTC
CDR3 protein: CASSLYGTSGNREQYF

V gene: TRBV6-7
J gene: TRBJ1-5
clone size: once
D gene: TRBD1
CDR3 DNA: TGTGCCAGCGAGGGGACAGGGGATCAGCCCCAGCATTTT
CDR3 protein: CASEGTGDQPQHF

V gene: TRBV25-1
J gene: TRBJ2-2
clone size: -
D gene: -
CDR3 DNA: TGTGCCAGCAGTGAGACCAGGGACACCGGGGAGCTGTTTTTT
CDR3 protein: CASSETRDTGELFF

V gene: TRBV27
J gene: TRBJ1-1
clone size: -
D gene: -
CDR3 DNA: TGTGCCAGCAAGTACAGGCCGAACACTGAAGCTTTCTTT
CDR3 protein: CASKYRPNTEAFF

V gene: TRBV28
J gene: TRBJ1-2
clone size: -
D gene: -
CDR3 DNA: TGTGCCAGCCTAGACGGTCCCAGAAACTATGGCTACACCTTC
CDR3 protein: CASLDGPRNYGYTF

V gene: TRBV28
J gene: TRBJ1-2
clone size: few
D gene: TRBD1
CDR3 DNA: TGTGCCAGCAGTTTAATCGACAGGGAGTATGGCTACACCTTC
CDR3 protein: CASSLIDREYGYTF

V gene: TRBV7-6
J gene: TRBJ2-1
clone size: -
D gene: TRBD2
CDR3 DNA: TGTGCCAGCAGCTTAAGCGCGGGGAGGCGGGGGGAAAGGAATGAGCAGTTCTTC
CDR3 protein: CASSLSAGRRGERNEQFF

V gene: TRBV12-5
J gene: TRBJ2-7
clone size: -
D gene: TRBD1
CDR3 DNA: TGTGCTAGTGGTTTGGCCGCGGGGACAGGCTTCGGAGAGCAGTACTTC
CDR3 protein: CASGLAAGTGFGEQYF

V gene: TRBV2
J gene: TRBJ1-2
clone size: -
D gene: TRBD1
CDR3 DNA: TGTGCCAGCAGCTCCGGGACAGGGGGCTGGTCTGGCTATGGCTACACCTTC
CDR3 protein: CASSSGTGGWSGYGYTF

V gene: TRBV10-3
J gene: TRBJ2-6
clone size: -
D gene: -
CDR3 DNA: TGTGCCATCAGTGAGGATCGGAAGGGAGGGGGCTCTGGGGCCAACGTCCTGACTTTC
CDR3 protein: CAISEDRKGGGSGANVLTF

V gene: TRBV14
J gene: TRBJ2-2
clone size: -
D gene: -
CDR3 DNA: TGTGCCAGCAGCCAACGACACCCCGAGACCGGGGAGCTGTTTTTT
CDR3 protein: CASSQRHPETGELFF

V gene: TRBV4-3
J gene: TRBJ1-2
clone size: once
D gene: -
CDR3 DNA: TGCGCCAGCAGCCAAGAATTGCGCGGTAGCTACACCTTC
CDR3 protein: CASSQELRGSYTF

V gene: TRBV11-3
J gene: TRBJ2-7
clone size: -
D gene: -
CDR3 DNA: TGTGCCAGCAGCAGACGGGGAGACTACGAGCAGTACTTC
CDR3 protein: CASSRRGDYEQYF

V gene: TRBV10-3
J gene: TRBJ2-5
clone size: -
D gene: -
CDR3 DNA: TGTGCCATCAGTGAGGGGGAGATAGAGACCCAGTACTTC
CDR3 protein: CAISEGEIETQYF

V gene: TRBV2
J gene: TRBJ1-1
clone size: -
D gene: -
CDR3 DNA: TGTGCCAGCAGTGAAGCGCTTCTCCGGGTGGCGAACACTGAAGCTTTCTTT
CDR3 protein: CASSEALLRVANTEAFF

V gene: TRBV7-9
J gene: TRBJ1-5
clone size: -
D gene: -
CDR3 DNA: TGTGCCAGCAGCCGGCGAAACAGGGTTCATCACAATCAGCCCCAGCATTTT
CDR3 protein: CASSRRNRVHHNQPQHF

V gene: TRBV5-1
J gene: TRBJ2-5
clone size: -
D gene: -
CDR3 DNA: TGCGCCAGCAGCTTGGCTAACGTCGGAGAGACCCAGTACTTC
CDR3 protein: CASSLANVGETQYF

V gene: TRBV6-5
J gene: TRBJ2-7
clone size: -
D gene: -
CDR3 DNA: TGTGCCAGCAGTTACTCGCGTAAGACCTACGAGCAGTACTTC
CDR3 protein: CASSYSRKTYEQYF

V gene: TRBV5-4
J gene: TRBJ2-7
clone size: once
D gene: -
CDR3 DNA: TGTGCCAGCAGCCCCCTCGCGGGGGCCCTCGATGGCGAGCAGTACTTC
CDR3 protein: CASSPLAGALDGEQYF

V gene: TRBV7-2
J gene: TRBJ2-2
clone size: -
D gene: -
CDR3 DNA: TGTGCCAGCAGCTTCCAGGGTACCGGGGAGCTGTTTTTT
CDR3 protein: CASSFQGTGELFF

V gene: TRBV2
J gene: TRBJ1-1
clone size: -
D gene: -
CDR3 DNA: TGTGCCAGCAGAAGGGACAAAATGGAAGCTTTCTTT
CDR3 protein: CASRRDKMEAFF

V gene: TRBV12-5
J gene: TRBJ1-3
clone size: -
D gene: -
CDR3 DNA: TGTGCTAGTGGTTTGTCTCTAATGGGAAACACCATATATTTT
CDR3 protein: CASGLSLMGNTIYF

V gene: TRBV4-1
J gene: TRBJ1-1
clone size: -
D gene: -
CDR3 DNA: TGCGCCAGCAGCCAAGAAGCGCGTTCATGGACTGAAGCTTTCTTT
CDR3 protein: CASSQEARSWTEAFF

V gene: TRBV10-3
J gene: TRBJ2-3
clone size: -
D gene: -
CDR3 DNA: TGTGCCATCACCCGAGGGAGCGTAGGCACAGATACGCAGTATTTT
CDR3 protein: CAITRGSVGTDTQYF

V gene: TRBV6-1
J gene: TRBJ2-5
clone size: -
D gene: TRBD2
CDR3 DNA: TGTGCCAGCAGTGAGGCCTTAGCGGGGGGGAAAGAGACCCAGTACTTC
CDR3 protein: CASSEALAGGKETQYF

V gene: TRBV5-1
J gene: TRBJ2-3
clone size: once
D gene: TRBD1
CDR3 DNA: TGCGCCAGCAGCTTAGGACAGGGGGCAGATACGCAGTATTTT
CDR3 protein: CASSLGQGADTQYF

V gene: TRBV4-3
J gene: TRBJ2-3
clone size: -
D gene: TRBD2
CDR3 DNA: TGCGCCAGCAGCCAAGGCGGGGGGAGCAACCCTAGCACAGATACGCAGTATTTT
CDR3 protein: CASSQGGGSNPSTDTQYF

V gene: TRBV6-1
J gene: TRBJ1-1
clone size: -
D gene: TRBD1
CDR3 DNA: TGTGCCAGCAGGGGACAGAAAAACACTGAAGCTTTCTTT
CDR3 protein: CASRGQKNTEAFF

V gene: TRBV6-1
J gene: TRBJ1-2
clone size: -
D gene: -
CDR3 DNA: TGTGCCAGCAGCCTTCCCGGGAAGGGTGGCTACACCTTC
CDR3 protein: CASSLPGKGGYTF

V gene: TRBV7-2
J gene: TRBJ2-3
clone size: -
D gene: -
CDR3 DNA: TGTGCCAGCAGCGCGGGGGCCACTGCGCAGTATTTT
CDR3 protein: CASSAGATAQYF

V gene: TRBV5-1
J gene: TRBJ2-1
clone size: once
D gene: TRBD2
CDR3 DNA: TGCGCCAGCAGCTCCTCGGCTAGCGGGGGAGGTGGGGAGCAGTTCTTC
CDR3 protein: CASSSSASGGGGEQFF

V gene: TRBV11-2
J gene: TRBJ2-1
clone size: few
D gene: TRBD1
CDR3 DNA: TGTGCCAGCAGCCACTGGACAGGGGGAAACAATGAGCAGTTCTTC
CDR3 protein: CASSHWTGGNNEQFF

V gene: TRBV5-1
J gene: TRBJ1-4
clone size: -
D gene: -
CDR3 DNA: TGCGCCAGCAGCTTTCAGGGAGGCGGTGAAAAACTGTTTTTT
CDR3 protein: CASSFQGGGEKLFF

V gene: TRBV29-1
J gene: TRBJ1-1
clone size: -
D gene: -
CDR3 DNA: TGCAGCGTTGGGGTGGGAGGGGTAAACACTGAAGCTTTCTTT
CDR3 protein: CSVGVGGVNTEAFF

V gene: TRBV5-6
J gene: TRBJ2-3
clone size: -
D gene: TRBD2
CDR3 DNA: TGTGCCAGCAGCTTGTTACTAGCGGGGACAGATACGCAGTATTTT
CDR3 protein: CASSLLLAGTDTQYF

V gene: TRBV15
J gene: TRBJ2-3
clone size: -
D gene: -
CDR3 DNA: TGTGCCACCAGCAGAGGAGACAAACCGCCAGATACGCAGTATTTT
CDR3 protein: CATSRGDKPPDTQYF

V gene: TRBV10-2
J gene: TRBJ2-7
clone size: -
D gene: -
CDR3 DNA: TGCGCCAGCAGTGTCCCCCTAGCGACCTCCTACGAGCAGTACTTC
CDR3 protein: CASSVPLATSYEQYF

V gene: TRBV27
J gene: TRBJ1-2
clone size: -
D gene: -
CDR3 DNA: TGTGCCAGCAGAGCCACTCAGGGATTTGGCTACACCTTC
CDR3 protein: CASRATQGFGYTF

V gene: TRBV18
J gene: TRBJ1-6
clone size: -
D gene: TRBD1
CDR3 DNA: TGTGCCAGCTCACCAACCGGGCAGGGGGCGAATTCACCCCTCCACTTT
CDR3 protein: CASSPTGQGANSPLHF

V gene: TRBV27
J gene: TRBJ2-7
clone size: -
D gene: TRBD2
CDR3 DNA: TGTGCCAGCAGTTTCGGACTAGCGGGGGGTTCGAGCTCCTACGAGCAGTACTTC
CDR3 protein: CASSFGLAGGSSSYEQYF

V gene: TRBV19
J gene: TRBJ2-7
clone size: -
D gene: -
CDR3 DNA: TGTGCCAGTAGTATCGCGGGTCCTCAATACGAGCAGTACTTC
CDR3 protein: CASSIAGPQYEQYF

V gene: TRBV27
J gene: TRBJ1-3
clone size: -
D gene: -
CDR3 DNA: TGTGCCAGCATGGCATTGCCCGGGGTCGCATCTGGAAACACCATATATTTT
CDR3 protein: CASMALPGVASGNTIYF

V gene: TRBV5-6
J gene: TRBJ1-4
clone size: once
D gene: TRBD1
CDR3 DNA: TGTGCCAGCAGCTGGCGAAAAACAGGGGGGCGGAATGAAAAACTGTTTTTT
CDR3 protein: CASSWRKTGGRNEKLFF

V gene: TRBV2
J gene: TRBJ2-7
clone size: many
D gene: TRBD1
CDR3 DNA: TGTGCCAGCAGTGAAGACGGGACAGGGCCCGAGCAGTACTTC
CDR3 protein: CASSEDGTGPEQYF

V gene: TRBV4-1
J gene: TRBJ1-6
clone size: -
D gene: TRBD1
CDR3 DNA: TGCGCCAGCAGCCAGGGACAGGGTGAGAGATCACCCCTCCACTTT
CDR3 protein: CASSQGQGERSPLHF

V gene: TRBV30
J gene: TRBJ2-6
clone size: -
D gene: TRBD1
CDR3 DNA: TGTGCCTTGACCATACAGGGGACCCCTAACGTCCTGACTTTC
CDR3 protein: CALTIQGTPNVLTF

V gene: TRBV7-7
J gene: TRBJ2-3
clone size: -
D gene: TRBD2
CDR3 DNA: TGTGCCAGCAGCTCGACTAGCGGGGCAGATACGCAGTATTTT
CDR3 protein: CASSSTSGADTQYF

V gene: TRBV5-4
J gene: TRBJ2-2
clone size: -
D gene: -
CDR3 DNA: TGTGCCAGCAGAAAGACAGATTCGGACACCGGGGAGCTGTTTTTT
CDR3 protein: CASRKTDSDTGELFF

V gene: TRBV11-2
J gene: TRBJ2-5
clone size: -
D gene: -
CDR3 DNA: TGTGCCAGCAGCTTAATAGGGGCCCGGGAGACCCAGTACTTC
CDR3 protein: CASSLIGARETQYF

V gene: TRBV7-9
J gene: TRBJ1-2
clone size: -
D gene: TRBD1
CDR3 DNA: TGTGCCAGCAGTTTTGGACAGGGGGCTGGCTACACCTTC
CDR3 protein: CASSFGQGAGYTF

V gene: TRBV4-1
J gene: TRBJ2-3
clone size: -
D gene: -
CDR3 DNA: TGCGCCAGCAGCCAAGATCCTCAGGGGTCAGATACGCAGTATTTT
CDR3 protein: CASSQDPQGSDTQYF

V gene: TRBV7-3
J gene: TRBJ1-1
clone size: -
D gene: -
CDR3 DNA: TGTGCCAGCAGCTTAGGGGGCTTCGGGACTGAAGCTTTCTTT
CDR3 protein: CASSLGGFGTEAFF

V gene: TRBV19
J gene: TRBJ2-1
clone size: -
D gene: -
CDR3 DNA: TGTGCCAGTAGTAATTACAGGGTCCGGACCTACAATGAGCAGTTCTTC
CDR3 protein: CASSNYRVRTYNEQFF

V gene: TRBV27
J gene: TRBJ1-6
clone size: -
D gene: TRBD1
CDR3 DNA: TGTGCCAGCAGTCCCCGAGGGGACAGCTCATATAATTCACCCCTCCACTTT
CDR3 protein: CASSPRGDSSYNSPLHF

V gene: TRBV7-6
J gene: TRBJ2-1
clone size: -
D gene: -
CDR3 DNA: TGTGCCAGCAGCTTATTGTCAGGGGGGTTGGATGAGCAGTTCTTC
CDR3 protein: CASSLLSGGLDEQFF